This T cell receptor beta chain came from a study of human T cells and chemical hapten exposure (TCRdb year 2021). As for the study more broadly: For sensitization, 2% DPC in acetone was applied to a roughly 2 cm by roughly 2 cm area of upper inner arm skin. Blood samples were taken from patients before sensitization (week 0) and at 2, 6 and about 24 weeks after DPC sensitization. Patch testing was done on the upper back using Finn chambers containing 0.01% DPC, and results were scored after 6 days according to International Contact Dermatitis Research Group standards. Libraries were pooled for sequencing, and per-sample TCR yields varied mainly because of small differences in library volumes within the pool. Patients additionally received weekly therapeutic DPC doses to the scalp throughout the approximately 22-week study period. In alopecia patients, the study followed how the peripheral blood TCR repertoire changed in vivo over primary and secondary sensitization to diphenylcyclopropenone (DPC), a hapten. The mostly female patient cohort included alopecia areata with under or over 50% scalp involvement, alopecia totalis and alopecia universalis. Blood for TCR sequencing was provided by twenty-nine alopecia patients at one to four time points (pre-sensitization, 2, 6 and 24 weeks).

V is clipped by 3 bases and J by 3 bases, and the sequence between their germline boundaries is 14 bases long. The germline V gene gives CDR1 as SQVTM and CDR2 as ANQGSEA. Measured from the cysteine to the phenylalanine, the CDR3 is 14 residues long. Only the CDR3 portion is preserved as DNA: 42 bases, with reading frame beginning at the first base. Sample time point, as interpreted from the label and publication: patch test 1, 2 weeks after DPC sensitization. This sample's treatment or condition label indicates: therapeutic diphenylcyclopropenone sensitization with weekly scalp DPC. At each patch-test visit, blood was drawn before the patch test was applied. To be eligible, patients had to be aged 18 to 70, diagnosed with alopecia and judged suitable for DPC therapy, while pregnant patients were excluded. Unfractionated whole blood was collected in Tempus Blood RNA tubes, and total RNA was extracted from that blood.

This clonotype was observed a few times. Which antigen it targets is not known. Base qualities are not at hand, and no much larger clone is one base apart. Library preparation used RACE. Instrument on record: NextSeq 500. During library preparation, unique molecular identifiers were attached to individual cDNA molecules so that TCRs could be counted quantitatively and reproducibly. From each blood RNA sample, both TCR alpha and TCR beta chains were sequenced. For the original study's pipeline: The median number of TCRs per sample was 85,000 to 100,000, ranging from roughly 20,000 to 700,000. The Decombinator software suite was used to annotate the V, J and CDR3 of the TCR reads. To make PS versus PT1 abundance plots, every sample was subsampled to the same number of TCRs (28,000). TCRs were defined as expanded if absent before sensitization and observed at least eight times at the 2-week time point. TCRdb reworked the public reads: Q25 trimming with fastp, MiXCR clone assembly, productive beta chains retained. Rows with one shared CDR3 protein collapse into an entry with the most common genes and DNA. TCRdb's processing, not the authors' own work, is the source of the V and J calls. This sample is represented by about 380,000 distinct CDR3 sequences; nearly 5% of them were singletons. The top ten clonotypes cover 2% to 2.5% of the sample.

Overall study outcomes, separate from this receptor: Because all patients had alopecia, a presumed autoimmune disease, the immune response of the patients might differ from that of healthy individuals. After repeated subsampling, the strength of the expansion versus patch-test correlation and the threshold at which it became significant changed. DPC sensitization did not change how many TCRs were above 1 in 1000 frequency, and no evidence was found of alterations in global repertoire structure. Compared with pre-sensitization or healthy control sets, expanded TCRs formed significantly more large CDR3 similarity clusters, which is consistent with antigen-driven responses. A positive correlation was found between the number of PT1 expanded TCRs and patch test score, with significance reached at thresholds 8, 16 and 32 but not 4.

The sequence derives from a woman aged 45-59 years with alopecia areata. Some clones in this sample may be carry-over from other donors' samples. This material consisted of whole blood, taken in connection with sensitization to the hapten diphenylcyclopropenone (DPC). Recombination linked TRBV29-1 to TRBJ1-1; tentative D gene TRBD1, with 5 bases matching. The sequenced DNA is TGCAGCGTTGAGGTGGGACGCCTACACACTGAAGCTTTCTTT. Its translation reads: CSVEVGRLHTEAFF.